The 21 T cell receptor beta chains presented below share a single source sample, sequenced in a study of Graves' ophthalmopathy and Graves' hyperthyroidism. Amplification targeted the TCR beta CDR3 regions, with RNA transcripts as the source material. HTBI primers were used in a first-round RT-PCR, which preceded a second-round multiplex PCR. Each CDR3 protein gets one entry after TCRdb re-called the multiplex PCR reads with MiXCR. The repertoire holds under 400,000 distinct CDR3 sequences, with roughly 17% as singletons. Specimen: peripheral blood. The origin of the receptors is an adult man with Graves' ophthalmopathy.

This clonotype occurred many times. The chain combines TRBV12-3 or TRBV12-4 with TRBJ2-4; 10 bases map to TRBD1. This CDR3 has 17 residues. J was trimmed by 1 base and V by 6 bases; bases with no gene match: 9. The DNA for the CDR3 is TGTGCCAGCAGCGACAGGGGGCGAGAGGGGGCCAAAAACATTCAGTACTTC. It translates to CASSDRGREGAKNIQYF.

Ten or more counts support this clonotype. The chain joins TRBV20-1 to TRBJ2-2; TRBD1 matches at 7 bases. Germline CDR1 is DFQATT and CDR2 is SNEGSKA (reference sequence). After removal of 4 bases from V and 3 bases from J, the junction contained 5 bases not matched to a gene. This CDR3 region has 14 residues. CDR3 amino acids: CSAKGQLDTGELFF. In DNA form, the CDR3 reads TGCAGTGCTAAGGGACAGCTCGACACCGGGGAGCTGTTTTTT.

The chain uses TRBV11-2 and TRBJ2-2, with TRBD2 matching over 8 bases. V shed 10 bases, J shed 1 base, and the junction held 5 bases outside the gene matches. From germline, CDR1 is SGHAT and CDR2 FQNNGV. There are 14 residues in the CDR3. CDR3 sequence reads: CAIAGGGNTGELFF. DNA of the CDR3: TGTGCCATCGCCGGGGGGGGGAACACCGGGGAGCTGTTTTTT.

This clonotype has a count of ten or more. The CDR3, as DNA: TGTGCCAGCAGCCCAACTAGCGGCAGAATTGAGCAGTACTTC. This sequence encodes CASSPTSGRIEQYF. The chain has TRBV7-3 and TRBJ2-7, with TRBD2 identical over 8 bases. Germline-derived CDR1 and CDR2 are SGHTA and FQGTGA. CDR3 length equals 14 residues. V shed 5 bases and J 7 bases; nucleotides not matched to a gene: 10.

This clonotype was observed a handful of times. The CDR3 nucleotides are TGCAGTGCTAGCGGGGGGTACGAGCAGTACTTC. Translated, it gives CSASGGYEQYF. The J gene is TRBJ2-7, the V gene TRBV20-1; TRBD2 aligns across 7 bases. Germline loops: CDR1 DFQATT, CDR2 SNEGSKA (reference sequence). The CDR3 has 11 amino acids. The V and J ends lost 3 bases and 4 bases, in that order; junction bases with no gene match: 0.

This clonotype has a count of ten or more. The chain employs TRBV11-1 and TRBJ1-3; perhaps TRBD1 as D (5 bases). V was trimmed by 2 bases and J by 1 base, leaving 18 bases between them. Germline V gene lookup returns CDR1 SGHAT and CDR2 FQDESV (reference sequence). There are 18 residues in the CDR3. CDR3 loop: CASSLYGALRNSGNTIYF. In nucleotides, the CDR3 is TGTGCCAGCAGCTTATATGGGGCCTTGCGTAATTCTGGAAACACCATATATTTT.

This clonotype was recorded at least ten times. J is TRBJ2-7 and V is TRBV13; 10 bases line up with TRBD2. V was clipped by 4 bases and J by 3 bases; unmatched bases: 6. The CDR3 consists of 15 residues. Germline-derived CDR1 and CDR2 are PRHDT and FYEKMQ (reference sequence). The CDR3 bases are TGTGCCAGCAGCTCCAATGAGCGGGGGGGCTACGAGCAGTACTTC. It encodes CASSSNERGGYEQYF.

The CDR3 nucleotides are TGTGCCAGCAGCGCTCGCGAACTAGCGGGGGGAGCCTCCTACGAGCAGTACTTC. It translates to CASSARELAGGASYEQYF. The chain carries TRBV9 and TRBJ2-7, with 12 bases matching TRBD2. J lost 0 bases, V lost 3 bases, and 10 bases had no gene match. The CDR3 spans 18 residues. In germline, CDR1 is SGDLS, CDR2 YYNGEE.

A few counts support this clonotype. This chain connects TRBV6-1 to TRBJ1-6; D remains unclear. CDR1 is MNHNS and CDR2 is SASEGT in the germline V gene. The CDR3 totals 16 residues. V gave up 7 bases and J gave up 0 bases, with 13 bases separating them. CDR3 residues: CASNSIESSYNSPLHF. The CDR3 DNA reads TGTGCCAGCAACTCGATAGAGAGCTCCTATAATTCACCCCTCCACTTT.

This clonotype has at least ten counts. CDR3 in amino acids: CSANYRGLSFVYGYTF. DNA of the CDR3: TGCAGTGCTAATTACAGGGGGCTCTCTTTTGTCTATGGCTACACCTTC. The rearrangement links TRBV20-1 to TRBJ1-2; 9 positions agree with TRBD1. This CDR3 contains 16 residues. J gave up 4 bases and V 4 bases, and 13 bases lay outside the gene matches. The V gene's germline CDR1 is DFQATT and CDR2 SNEGSKA (reference sequence).

This clonotype showed up many times. The junction differs from germline at one of its ends, possibly a read error. The chain links TRBV27 to TRBJ2-7; 9 bases align to TRBD2. The CDR3 is 17 residues long. The germline V gene has CDR1 MNHEY and CDR2 SMNVEV (reference sequence). DNA for the CDR3: TGTGCCAGCAGTTTTTCTACGCGGGCGGGAGGGACCTACGGGCAGTACTTC. It encodes CASSFSTRAGGTYGQYF.

At least ten counts were recorded for this clonotype. The rearrangement joins TRBV30 to TRBJ2-7; D is ambiguous. The CDR3 extends over 15 amino acids. Germline V lookup: CDR1 GTSNPN, CDR2 SVGIG (reference sequence). With 0 bases removed from V and 3 bases from J, the gap between germline ends came to 15 bases. The CDR3 reads CAWSVARLDNYEQYF. The DNA of the CDR3 is TGTGCCTGGAGTGTAGCCAGGCTCGACAACTACGAGCAGTACTTC.

This clonotype was seen repeatedly, ten times or more. An end of the junction does not agree with germline; a read error may underlie this. The V and J genes are TRBV6-1 and TRBJ1-2; D gene unclear. The CDR3 sequence is 13 residues long. Germline V gene sequence: CDR1 MNHNS, CDR2 SASEGT. CDR3 sequence reads: CAASDPTDAVETF. CDR3 in DNA: TGTGCCGCCTCCGACCCAACGGACGCCGTAGAGACTTTC.

This clonotype was picked up many times. The chain has TRBV2 and TRBJ1-6; 7 nucleotides align to TRBD1. V dropped 7 bases and J dropped 8; count of bases not matched to a gene: 2. The CDR3 has 12 residues. Germline values: CDR1 SNHLY, CDR2 FYNNEI. The CDR3 DNA reads as TGTGCCAGCAACAGGGGTGATTCACCCCTCCACTTT. Protein product: CASNRGDSPLHF.

V and J are TRBV5-1 and TRBJ2-7, with D perhaps TRBD2 (6 bases). V shed 5 bases and J shed 5 bases, with 14 bases lying between them. Germline CDR1 and CDR2: SGHRS and YFSETQ. The CDR3 sequence is 13 residues long. In nucleotides, the CDR3 is TGCGCCAGCAGGGAGACTAGTGTCGACGAGCAGTACTTC. This translates into CASRETSVDEQYF. Filled out from reference TRBV5-1 and TRBJ2-7, the complete variable domain reads KAGVTQTPRYLIKTRGQQVTLSCSPISGHRSVSWYQQTPGQGLQFLFEYFSETQRNKGNFPGRFSGRQFSNSRSEMNVSTLELGDSALYLCASRETSVDEQYFGPGTRLTVT.

This clonotype was recorded at least ten times. The genes are TRBV6-8 and TRBJ2-5; tentatively, D is TRBD2 (6 bases). Germline CDR1 and CDR2: MNHGY and SAAAGT. The CDR3 runs to 15 residues. Trimming removed 5 bases at V and 2 bases at J, with 15 bases between. Here the CDR3 reads CASSRTGVTQETQYF. The CDR3 DNA reads TGTGCCAGCAGTCGGACGGGGGTAACACAAGAGACCCAGTACTTC.

The chain links TRBV6-1 to TRBJ1-1; 8 nucleotides align to TRBD1. The V gene end was trimmed by 3 bases and the J gene end by 5 bases; junction bases not matched to a gene: 11. The CDR3 spans 16 residues. Germline loops: CDR1 MNHNS, CDR2 SASEGT. The CDR3 sequence: CASSDQGAGGWTEAFF. CDR3 in DNA: TGTGCCAGCAGTGATCAGGGGGCAGGGGGATGGACTGAAGCTTTCTTT.

There are many counts of this clonotype. This chain connects TRBV2 to TRBJ2-5; 11 nucleotides align to TRBD2. Germline CDR1 and CDR2: SNHLY and FYNNEI. The CDR3 covers 16 residues. V was clipped by 5 bases and J by 5 bases; unmatched bases: 10. The CDR3 coding sequence is TGTGCCAGCAGTCCGACTAGCGGGGAGGTCCAGGAGACCCAGTACTTC. Its protein is CASSPTSGEVQETQYF.

This clonotype occurred many times. CDR3 DNA sequence: TGTGCCAGCAACACAGGGGGGGAAACTGAAGCTTTCTTT. Its translation is CASNTGGETEAFF. The V call is TRBV7-2, the J call TRBJ1-1; TRBD1 aligns across 8 bases. Germline V gives CDR1 SGHTA, CDR2 FQGNSA. The V gene end was trimmed by 7 bases and the J gene end by 5 bases; junction bases not matched to a gene: 6. The CDR3 is made up of 13 amino acids.

This clonotype was seen just once. CDR3 DNA: TGTGCCAGCAGTCTAGCGGCTTTCAACGAGCAGTACTTC. It translates to CASSLAAFNEQYF. The chain combines TRBV27 with TRBJ2-7; TRBD2 agrees at 7 bases. The CDR3 is made up of 13 amino acids. Germline V gene lookup returns CDR1 MNHEY and CDR2 SMNVEV (reference sequence). V gave up 5 bases and J gave up 5 bases; unmatched junction bases: 6.

Ten or more counts support this clonotype. The genes are TRBV14 and TRBJ2-7, with TRBD2 matching over 11 bases. With 2 bases clipped from V and 7 bases from J, the junction kept 16 bases outside the gene matches. The CDR3 covers 18 residues. Germline V gene data show CDR1 as SGHDN and CDR2 as FVKESK. In DNA form, the CDR3 reads TGTGCCAGCAGCCAACTAGCGGGGGGCCAGTTAAACTTGAGGGAGCAGTACTTC. Amino acids: CASSQLAGGQLNLREQYF.